A single sample is the source of the 3 T cell receptor beta chains below, sequenced in a study of read filtering for tumor transcriptome and immune sequencing. The library was built from approximately 400 ng RNA with molecular barcoded adaptors for alpha/delta and beta/gamma chains. MiXCR, run by TCRdb on the reads, gives a single entry per CDR3 protein. This table has around 130,000 distinct CDR3 sequences, roughly an eighth appearing once. Material: a population of CD138-negative cells sorted from bone marrow. The receptors stem from a donor aged 40 or over with multiple myeloma.

Many counts were recorded for this clonotype. The chain carries TRBV10-3 and TRBJ1-2, with a possible D match to TRBD1 (6 bases). Between the trimmed V and J ends, which lost 3 bases and 9 bases, there was a span of 20 bases. Germline V gives CDR1 ENHRY, CDR2 SYGVKD. The CDR3 has 15 residues. CDR3 DNA sequence: TGTGCCATCAGTGAACCGGGGGCCTCAGATGATAGCTACACCTTC. Translation: CAISEPGASDDSYTF.

This clonotype occurred a few times. This sequence joins TRBV6-6 and TRBJ1-5, with TRBD1 matching 7 bases. Germline V lookup: CDR1 MNHNY, CDR2 SVGAGI (reference sequence). The CDR3 consists of 20 residues. V trimming: 1 base; J trimming: 0 bases; junction bases outside the gene matches: 15. The CDR3 coding sequence is TGTGCCAGCAGTTACTTCTCGACAGGGAGGAAGGACTTTAGCAATCAGCCCCAGCATTTT. Its translation: CASSYFSTGRKDFSNQPQHF.

This clonotype was counted between two and nine times. A much larger clone sits a single nucleotide away, making a read error possible. The V and J genes are TRBV5-1 and TRBJ2-7, with D possibly TRBD1 on 5 matching bases. Trimming took 0 bases from V and 12 from J, leaving 13 bases between them. The CDR3 runs to 12 residues. CDR1 SGHRS and CDR2 YFSETQ come from the germline V gene. The CDR3 bases are TGCGCCAGCAGCTTGGCGTCTGGGGCAAGGTACTTC. This translates into CASSLASGARYF.